This T cell receptor (beta chain) was recovered during a study of T cell responses to AZD1222 COVID-19 vaccine. Notes on this clone: The target antigen is unknown.

Some clones are missing from TCRdb's copy, which holds only in-frame ones; the method was immunoSEQ multiplex PCR. The sample lists 150,000 to 200,000 clones; under 95% were seen once. Study-level points and caveats: With dominance at 160-218 and 743-854, vaccine-associated CD4 TCRs spanned spike. Mostly white British, mostly female donors; authors suggested clonal diversity may be underestimated. In all cases, repertoires were sampled only after the peak T cell response.

The source of this sequence is an adult who received the AZD1222 COVID-19 vaccine. The source was peripheral blood, collected 28 days after the second AZD1222 dose.

The CDR3 DNA reads TGTGCCAGCAGTCGGACAGGGAGCGGCTACACCTTC. This encodes CASSRTGSGYTF. The rearrangement joins TRBV12-3 or TRBV12-4 to TRBJ1-2; 8 bases match TRBD1. There are 12 residues in the CDR3. V trimming: 5 bases; J trimming: 8 bases; junction bases outside the gene matches: 4.